The next 30 T cell receptor beta chains were all read from a single sample in a study of T-cell reconstitution after alpha-beta-depleted transplantation in children. The library targeted TCRbeta and was prepared with unique molecular identifiers. Using its own MiXCR run on the PCR reads, TCRdb lists one record per CDR3 protein. This repertoire shows roughly 100,000 distinct CDR3 sequences, over 6% found once; its top ten account for about a sixth. This sample comprised PBMCs, obtained before TCRalphabeta/CD19-depleted stem cell transplant. The source of these receptors is a boy aged 2 to 9 with acute lymphoblastic leukemia, due to receive a stem cell transplant.

This clonotype was counted many times. The chain links TRBV28 to TRBJ1-2, with D perhaps matching TRBD1 (6 bases). This CDR3 region has 15 residues. Trimming cost V 7 bases and J 7 bases, with 22 bases left between them. Germline assignment: CDR1 MDHEN and CDR2 SYDVKM. The CDR3 DNA follows: TGTGCCAGCACGGTTGGGGGGGACAAGGGTTTTGGCTACACCTTC. Translated: CASTVGGDKGFGYTF.

The chain is built from TRBV9 and TRBJ2-2; unclear D gene. The CDR3 length is 15 residues. CDR1 and CDR2 (germline): SGDLS, YYNGEE. V lost 0 bases and J 0 bases, leaving 6 bases between the germline ends. Here the CDR3 DNA reads TGTGCCAGCAGCGTAGAGAGCGCGAACACCGGGGAGCTGTTTTTT. This encodes CASSVESANTGELFF.

This clonotype has a handful of counts. The chain has TRBV4-2 and TRBJ1-6; 7 bases align to TRBD1. The CDR3 covers 14 residues. The junction had 4 bases not matched to a gene; V was cut back by 4 bases and J by 7 bases. The V gene's germline CDR1 is LGHNA and CDR2 YNFKEQ. CDR3 in DNA: TGTGCCAGCAGCCTGGACAGGTGGAATTCACCCCTCCACTTT. It is translated as CASSLDRWNSPLHF.

This clonotype was counted at least ten times. The chain uses TRBV12-3 or TRBV12-4 and TRBJ2-1; D may be TRBD1 (6 bases). This CDR3 is 13 amino acids long. Trimming removed 3 bases from V and 8 bases from J, with 11 bases in between. Written as DNA, the CDR3 is TGTGCCAGCAGTTTCTACAGGGAAGATGAGCAGTTCTTC. This translates into CASSFYREDEQFF.

The V and J genes are TRBV7-8 and TRBJ2-5, with 7 bases lining up with TRBD2. The germline gives CDR1 SGHVS, CDR2 FQNEAQ. Trimming at V came to 1 base and at J to 9 bases, leaving 11 bases not matched to a gene. The CDR3 spans 15 residues. The CDR3 nucleotides read TGTGCCAGCAGCTTAGAGGATAGGGCCCGGGGGGCCCAGTACTTC. Amino acids: CASSLEDRARGAQYF.

The table lists this clonotype with many counts. The chain uses TRBV5-1 and TRBJ2-7; D is perhaps TRBD2 (6 bases). The CDR3 length is 14 residues. V was cut by 2 bases and J by 0 bases, with 9 bases left in between. Germline V CDR1 and CDR2: SGHRS, YFSETQ. CDR3 sequence reads: CASSFETSSYEQYF. The DNA of the CDR3 is TGCGCCAGCAGCTTCGAGACTAGCTCCTACGAGCAGTACTTC.

This clonotype was seen more than once but under ten times. V gene TRBV12-3 or TRBV12-4 combines with J gene TRBJ2-1; maybe TRBD1 (6 bases). The CDR3 contains 15 residues. The V and J ends lost 8 bases and 0 bases respectively, with 14 bases between them. CDR3 bases: TGTGCCAGCTGCCAGGACAGAAGCTCCTACAATGAGCAGTTCTTC. Translating gives CASCQDRSSYNEQFF.

V gene TRBV4-2 combines with J gene TRBJ2-3, with 7 bases matching TRBD2. Germline loops: CDR1 LGHNA, CDR2 YNFKEQ. V shed 7 bases, J shed 3 bases, and the junction held 7 bases outside the gene matches. The CDR3 contains 14 residues. CDR3 nucleotide sequence: TGTGCCAGCAAATGGCGGGGGAAAACAGATACGCAGTATTTT. Encoded protein: CASKWRGKTDTQYF.

Only a few counts were recorded for this clonotype. This chain links TRBV3-1 with TRBJ2-1; TRBD2 matches at 13 bases. With V trimmed by 5 bases and J by 4 bases, 8 bases remained unmatched. This CDR3 region has 17 residues. Germline assignment: CDR1 LGHDT and CDR2 YNNKEL (reference sequence). CDR3: CASSWGLAGRLYNEQFF. The CDR3 bases are TGTGCCAGCAGCTGGGGACTAGCGGGGCGGCTTTACAATGAGCAGTTCTTC.

This clonotype was seen a few times. This rearrangement joins TRBV12-3 or TRBV12-4 to TRBJ1-2, with TRBD1 identical over 8 bases. V lost 6 bases to trimming and J lost 8 bases; unmatched junction nucleotides: 5. The CDR3 contains 12 residues. The CDR3 DNA follows: TGTGCCAGCAGCAGGACAGGGATCGGCTACACCTTC. Its protein is CASSRTGIGYTF.

This clonotype was recorded many times. The genes are TRBV6-2 or TRBV6-3 and TRBJ2-3, with 8 bases matching TRBD2. The V segment lost 8 bases and the J segment 2 bases; nucleotides outside the gene matches: 3. The CDR3 sequence is 13 residues long. The germline V gene has CDR1 MNHEY and CDR2 SVGEGT. The CDR3 region is CASGAGDTDTQYF. In DNA, the CDR3 is TGTGCCAGCGGAGCGGGGGACACAGATACGCAGTATTTT.

The J gene is TRBJ2-7, the V gene TRBV7-2, with 9 nucleotides matching TRBD1. In germline, CDR1 is SGHTA, CDR2 FQGNSA. Losses at the gene ends were 5 bases for V and 4 bases for J; bases not matched to a gene: 6. The CDR3 is 14 amino acids. DNA of the CDR3: TGTGCCAGCAGCCCCCGGGACAGGGTTTACGAGCAGTACTTC. Translation gives CASSPRDRVYEQYF.

This clonotype occurred many times. The chain recombines TRBV7-2 with TRBJ2-5, with TRBD2 matching over 8 bases. This CDR3 comprises 15 residues. The junction had 8 bases not matched to a gene; V was cut back by 6 bases and J by 2 bases. CDR1 and CDR2 (germline): SGHTA, FQGNSA. The CDR3 loop is CASRWTSRAQETQYF. The CDR3 DNA reads as TGTGCCAGCAGGTGGACTAGCAGGGCTCAAGAGACCCAGTACTTC.

The V call is TRBV9, the J call TRBJ2-2, with 9 bases lining up with TRBD2. After removal of 5 bases from V and 3 bases from J, the junction contained 8 bases not matched to a gene. Germline V lookup: CDR1 SGDLS, CDR2 YYNGEE. The CDR3 is 16 residues long. Written as DNA, the CDR3 is TGTGCCAGCAGTTTCCTCCAGCGGGAGGACACCGGGGAGCTGTTTTTT. Residues: CASSFLQREDTGELFF.

A few counts support this clonotype. One junction end disagrees with the germline gene, perhaps due to a read error. V and J are TRBV6-1 and TRBJ2-5; D tentatively fits TRBD1 or TRBD2 (5 bases each). The CDR3 runs 14 residues. Germline assignment: CDR1 MNHNS and CDR2 SASEGT. This chain's CDR3 is CASSPTPGRPPTDF. Written as DNA, the CDR3 is TGTGCCAGCAGCCCCACCCCGGGGCGTCCTCCTACGGACTTC.

The chain uses TRBV28 and TRBJ1-2; D is unresolved. CDR3 size: 13 residues. Per the germline V gene, CDR1 is MDHEN and CDR2 is SYDVKM. V was shortened by 7 bases and J by 8 bases, with 17 bases between the two germline ends. This chain's CDR3 is CASTKYPLWGYTF. Here the CDR3 DNA reads TGTGCCAGCACCAAATATCCCTTGTGGGGCTACACCTTC.

The V call is TRBV4-3, the J call TRBJ2-7; D is ambiguous. Germline V gene sequence: CDR1 LGHNA, CDR2 YSLEER. The V and J ends lost 1 base and 3 bases respectively, with 16 bases between them. The CDR3 extends over 16 amino acids. CDR3 in DNA: TGCGCCAGCAGCCAAGCTCTGGGCAGCCGAAGCTACGAGCAGTACTTC. Its protein is CASSQALGSRSYEQYF.

This clonotype was picked up a small number of times. The V call is TRBV4-3, the J call TRBJ2-1; D call uncertain. The CDR3 length is 13 residues. The V gene lost 0 bases and the J gene lost 12 bases, with 12 bases spanning the gap. Germline CDR1 LGHNA, CDR2 YSLEER. In DNA, the CDR3 is TGCGCCAGCAGCCAAGAAAAGCATACTGCGCAGTTCTTC. Its protein is CASSQEKHTAQFF.

This clonotype was found many times. The chain uses TRBV20-1 and TRBJ2-5; 7 nucleotides match TRBD2. This CDR3 is 14 amino acids long. The junction had 5 bases not matched to a gene; V was cut back by 3 bases and J by 1 base. The V gene's germline CDR1 is DFQATT and CDR2 SNEGSKA (reference sequence). In DNA form, the CDR3 reads TGCAGTGCTAGGAGCGGGGTTTTCCAAGAGACCCAGTACTTC. Residues: CSARSGVFQETQYF.

This clonotype was counted ten times or more. V and J are TRBV7-9 and TRBJ2-2; TRBD2 matches at 10 bases. V dropped 5 bases and J dropped 1; count of bases not matched to a gene: 10. The CDR3 runs to 18 residues. CDR1 is SEHNR and CDR2 is FQNEAQ in the germline V gene (reference sequence). The CDR3 protein is CASSGTSGDLRNTGELFF. The CDR3 DNA is TGTGCCAGCAGCGGAACTAGCGGGGACCTACGGAACACCGGGGAGCTGTTTTTT.

This clonotype was recorded at least ten times. The chain joins TRBV20-1 to TRBJ2-5; 12 nucleotides agree with TRBD2. Germline V lookup: CDR1 DFQATT, CDR2 SNEGSKA (reference sequence). This CDR3 is built from 15 residues. V trimming: 6 bases; J trimming: 4 bases; junction bases outside the gene matches: 9. The chain's CDR3 is CSARLAGGDLETQYF. CDR3 bases: TGCAGTGCCCGTCTAGCGGGGGGGGACTTAGAGACCCAGTACTTC.

This clonotype was recorded many times. The J gene is TRBJ2-5, the V gene TRBV3-1, with 13 bases matching TRBD2. J was trimmed by 4 bases and V by 3 bases; bases with no gene match: 11. CDR3 length: 18 amino acids. Germline V CDR1 and CDR2: LGHDT, YNNKEL (reference sequence). The CDR3 protein is CASSHRLAGGQWAETQYF. CDR3 in DNA: TGTGCCAGCAGCCACAGACTAGCGGGGGGTCAGTGGGCAGAGACCCAGTACTTC.

Ten or more counts support this clonotype. As DNA, the CDR3 is TGTGCCAGCAGTGCCGTGGGGGGAGAGGCCTACAATGAGCAGTTCTTC. Its protein is CASSAVGGEAYNEQFF. This chain connects TRBV6-2 or TRBV6-3 to TRBJ2-1; D is possibly TRBD2 (6 bases). In germline, CDR1 is MNHEY, CDR2 SVGEGT. Trimming removed 5 bases at V and 2 bases at J, with 16 bases between. CDR3 length: 16 amino acids.

This clonotype has more than one count but fewer than ten. The chain recombines TRBV7-2 with TRBJ2-1; a possible D gene is TRBD1 (5 bases). The CDR3 has 13 residues. Germline CDR1 SGHTA, CDR2 FQGNSA. V was shortened by 5 bases and J by 5 bases, with 10 bases between the two germline ends. CDR3 region: CASSPLGHNEQFF. The CDR3, as DNA: TGTGCCAGCAGCCCACTGGGGCACAATGAGCAGTTCTTC.

This clonotype is termed medium-sized. The chain carries TRBV12-3 or TRBV12-4 and TRBJ1-1; no clear D gene. V dropped 3 bases and J dropped 1 base, with 12 bases sitting between them. This CDR3 is built from 15 residues. The CDR3 here is CASSLSGQPNTEAFF. The DNA for the CDR3 is TGTGCCAGCAGTTTGTCCGGGCAGCCGAACACTGAAGCTTTCTTT.

This clonotype was observed at least ten times. The chain employs TRBV2 and TRBJ1-2; D call uncertain. The germline CDR1 and CDR2 sequences are SNHLY and FYNNEI. CDR3 length: 13 residues. V lost 6 bases and J lost 7, with 15 bases in between. CDR3 in DNA: TGTGCCAGCAGGGGAGAGTTAGTGGGTGGCTACACCTTC. Protein product: CASRGELVGGYTF.

In its sample, this clonotype was seen many times. The chain combines TRBV20-1 with TRBJ2-7, with 10 nucleotides matching TRBD2. Germline values: CDR1 DFQATT, CDR2 SNEGSKA (reference sequence). V gave up 0 bases and J gave up 3 bases; unmatched junction bases: 5. The CDR3 covers 15 residues. The CDR3, as DNA: TGCAGTGCTAGAGACGGGACTAGCGTAAGCTACGAGCAGTACTTC. Its protein product is CSARDGTSVSYEQYF.

This chain uses TRBV27 with TRBJ1-5; D gene uncertain. In germline, CDR1 is MNHEY, CDR2 SMNVEV (reference sequence). Between the trimmed V and J ends, which lost 6 bases and 0 bases, there was a span of 6 bases. This CDR3 has 13 residues. In DNA form, the CDR3 reads TGTGCCAGCAGCTCAGATAGCAATCAGCCCCAGCATTTT. Translation gives CASSSDSNQPQHF.

The chain combines TRBV5-6 with TRBJ2-5; the D gene is possibly TRBD1 (6 bases). V lost 5 bases, J lost 4 bases, and 21 bases lay in between. CDR3 length: 16 residues. CDR1 and CDR2 from the germline V gene are SGHDT and YYEEEE. CDR3 region: CASSFSGQPVRETQYF. CDR3 DNA: TGTGCCAGCAGTTTTAGTGGACAGCCAGTTCGAGAGACCCAGTACTTC. Full variable domain (rest looked up from reference TRBV5-6 and TRBJ2-5): DAGVTQSPTHLIKTRGQQVTLRCSPKSGHDTVSWYQQALGQGPQFIFQYYEEEERQRGNFPDRFSGHQFPNYSSELNVNALLLGDSALYLCASSFSGQPVRETQYFGPGTRLLVL.

The chain links TRBV27 to TRBJ1-5, with TRBD1 matching 11 bases. CDR3 length equals 20 residues. V shed 6 bases and J 0 bases; nucleotides not matched to a gene: 16. CDR1 MNHEY and CDR2 SMNVEV come from the germline V gene (reference sequence). The CDR3 DNA follows: TGTGCCAGCAGGTCCCTTCGTAGGGACAGGGGGTTTTATAGCAATCAGCCCCAGCATTTT. Amino acids: CASRSLRRDRGFYSNQPQHF.